These T cell receptor beta chains were read from a single sample in a study of OX40 agonist ivuxolimab in advanced cancers. Method: immunoSEQ multiplex PCR; TCRdb's copy keeps in-frame clones and lacks some. The table shows 20,000 or so clones, with around four fifths occurring only once. This sample comprised CD4+ or CD8+ T cells sorted from blood, obtained in a trial of the OX40 agonist ivuxolimab. These TCRs come from an adult with an advanced solid tumor such as melanoma, head and neck, liver or kidney cancer. CDR3s include the opening cysteine and the closing phenylalanine or tryptophan. Fields, in order: V gene, clone size, J gene, D gene, CDR3 protein, CDR3 DNA. A D gene is named only where the DNA matches it firmly. Where a row states a size, it is once, few, many or the class of an expanded clone; other rows omit it.

>TRBV13|NA|TRBJ1-1|NA
CASSFPTANTEAFF
TGTGCCAGCAGCTTCCCGACAGCTAACACTGAAGCTTTCTTT
>TRBV15|NA|TRBJ2-5|NA
CATSRSAGYQETQYF
TGTGCCACCAGCAGGTCGGCAGGGTACCAAGAGACCCAGTACTTC
>TRBV27|NA|TRBJ2-7|TRBD2
CASSLTSDQYEQYF
TGTGCCAGCAGCCTGACTAGCGACCAATACGAGCAGTACTTC
>TRBV25-1|NA|TRBJ1-1|NA
CASSELNTEAFF
TGTGCCAGCAGTGAATTGAACACTGAAGCTTTCTTT
>TRBV6-5|NA|TRBJ2-5|NA
CASTPRGPSTETQYF
TGTGCCAGCACCCCCCGGGGGCCGAGTACGGAGACCCAGTACTTC
>TRBV29-1|NA|TRBJ2-5|TRBD1
CSVEGQGPPHFQETQYF
TGCAGCGTTGAGGGACAGGGACCTCCTCACTTCCAAGAGACCCAGTACTTC
>TRBV9|NA|TRBJ1-2|NA
CASSVADATYGYTF
TGTGCCAGCAGCGTTGCGGACGCAACATATGGCTACACCTTC
>TRBV27|NA|TRBJ2-3|NA
CASSLSVGERTDTQYF
TGTGCCAGCAGTTTATCGGTAGGGGAACGCACAGATACGCAGTATTTT
>TRBV28|NA|TRBJ2-2|NA
CATGMGGKTGELFF
TGTGCGACGGGTATGGGGGGTAAGACCGGGGAGCTGTTTTTT
>TRBV6-5|NA|TRBJ2-5|NA
CASSYWSGETQYF
TGTGCCAGCAGTTATTGGAGCGGGGAGACCCAGTACTTC
>TRBV7-9|few|TRBJ2-1|NA
CASSFPIDVIQGKQFF
TGTGCCAGCAGCTTTCCCATTGACGTCATCCAGGGAAAACAGTTCTTC
>TRBV13|few|TRBJ2-7|TRBD1
CASSEGQGAGEQYF
TGTGCCAGCAGTGAAGGGCAGGGGGCCGGCGAGCAGTACTTC
>TRBV10-1|NA|TRBJ2-1|NA
CASSESGRVEQFF
TGCGCCAGCAGTGAGTCTGGACGTGTGGAGCAGTTCTTC
>TRBV7-8|NA|TRBJ1-6|TRBD1
CASTPGQPFSYNSPLHF
TGTGCCAGCACCCCGGGACAGCCATTCTCCTATAATTCACCCCTCCACTTT
>TRBV9|NA|TRBJ1-4|NA
CASSVQDSATNEKLFF
TGTGCCAGCAGCGTTCAGGACAGTGCAACTAATGAAAAACTGTTTTTT
>TRBV6-1|NA|TRBJ2-2|TRBD1
CASTTGGSGELFF
TGTGCCAGTACTACAGGGGGCTCCGGGGAGCTGTTTTTT
>TRBV7-2|NA|TRBJ2-3|TRBD2
CASSLGLAGGRNTDTQYF
TGTGCCAGCAGCCTAGGACTAGCGGGGGGGCGAAACACAGATACGCAGTATTTT
>TRBV4-1|NA|TRBJ1-5|NA
CASSQDRGNQPQHF
TGCGCCAGCAGCCAAGACAGGGGAAATCAGCCCCAGCATTTT